This T cell receptor (beta chain) was found in a study of blood T cell repertoires in COVID-19. Germline V gene lookup returns CDR1 MNHNY and CDR2 SVGAGI (reference sequence). V lost 2 bases and J lost 4, with 14 bases in between. This CDR3 has 16 residues. The protocol was immunoSEQ multiplex PCR, while the TCRdb copy is restricted to in-frame clones and leaves out a portion. The sample includes about 150,000 clones, roughly 84% seen only once; the top ten take 9% to 10%. The chain has TRBV6-6 and TRBJ2-2; D may be TRBD1 (6 bases). The sequencing sample was made of peripheral blood. The clonotype was recovered from a woman in her forties or fifties with acute or convalescent COVID-19. The CDR3 bases are TGTGCCAGCAGTTACCCTCAGGGGCGCAGCACCGGGGAGCTGTTTTTT. Translated, it gives CASSYPQGRSTGELFF.